Below are 28 T cell receptor beta chains sequenced from a single sample in a study of radiotherapy plus CTLA-4 blockade in lung cancer. TCRdb's table, derived via immunoSEQ multiplex PCR, lists solely in-frame clones and lacks some. The sample consists of roughly 78,000 clones, around 80% of them appearing once. The material was peripheral blood, obtained from a patient treated with radiotherapy plus ipilimumab. The receptors here all came from a human donor with non-small cell lung cancer who had a complete response to radiotherapy plus ipilimumab.

This chain connects TRBV5-1 to TRBJ2-2, with D perhaps being TRBD1 or TRBD2 (5 bases each). Per germline, CDR1 SGHRS and CDR2 YFSETQ. The V gene lost 2 bases and the J gene lost 0 bases, with 11 bases spanning the gap. This CDR3 is 16 amino acids long. In DNA form, the CDR3 reads TGCGCCAGCAGCTTCACCGGGACGCCGAACACCGGGGAGCTGTTTTTT. It is translated as CASSFTGTPNTGELFF.

The chain carries TRBV28 and TRBJ1-4; 9 positions agree with TRBD1. The CDR3 has 16 residues. The germline V gene has CDR1 MDHEN and CDR2 SYDVKM. J was trimmed by 3 bases and V by 6 bases; bases with no gene match: 8. CDR3 sequence (DNA): TGTGCCAGCAGCCTCCTAACAGGGGGCTCTAATGAAAAACTGTTTTTT. Residues: CASSLLTGGSNEKLFF.

The genes are TRBV7-2 and TRBJ2-7, with 7 bases lining up with TRBD2. Per germline, CDR1 SGHTA and CDR2 FQGNSA. Germline trimming cut 3 bases from V and 4 bases from J; bases unmatched to any gene: 3. The CDR3 consists of 13 residues. This CDR3 reads CASSFGGGYEQYF. The CDR3 nucleotides read TGTGCCAGCAGCTTCGGCGGGGGATACGAGCAGTACTTC.

Only a few counts were recorded for this clone. The genes are TRBV9 and TRBJ1-4; D gene unclear. The CDR3 is 15 residues long. Trimming took off 0 bases at V and 0 bases at J, with 6 bases between the two ends. The V gene's germline CDR1 is SGDLS and CDR2 YYNGEE. As DNA, the CDR3 is TGTGCCAGCAGCGTAGGGGGAACAACTAATGAAAAACTGTTTTTT. Amino acid sequence: CASSVGGTTNEKLFF.

The chain combines TRBV19 with TRBJ1-1; maybe TRBD1 (5 bases). Germline V CDR1 and CDR2: LNHDA, SQIVND (reference sequence). The CDR3 spans 14 residues. V was trimmed by 5 bases and J by 1 base, leaving 11 bases between them. CDR3 sequence reads: CASSPVDRNTEAFF. CDR3 nucleotide sequence: TGTGCCAGTAGTCCTGTTGACAGGAACACTGAAGCTTTCTTT.

The rearrangement joins TRBV6-5 to TRBJ1-2, with D tentatively TRBD1 (5 bases). The V and J ends lost 7 bases and 0 bases respectively, with 12 bases between them. The CDR3 is made up of 14 amino acids. The germline V gene encodes CDR1 MNHEY and CDR2 SVGAGI. CDR3 nucleotide sequence: TGTGCCAGCACGGGGCAGCATTCTAACTATGGCTACACCTTC. Its translation is CASTGQHSNYGYTF.

This clone was observed a handful of times. The chain joins TRBV6-6 to TRBJ1-2; weak D call: TRBD1 (6 bases). Germline CDR1 MNHNY, CDR2 SVGAGI (reference sequence). V lost 4 bases and J lost 7, with 16 bases in between. The CDR3 covers 14 residues. This chain's CDR3 is CASSSSPQGFGYTF. CDR3 nucleotide sequence: TGTGCCAGCAGTTCCTCTCCACAGGGTTTTGGCTACACCTTC.

The chain employs TRBV5-1 and TRBJ2-6; unclear D gene. CDR3 size: 16 residues. V lost 0 bases and J lost 0, with 7 bases in between. The germline V gene has CDR1 SGHRS and CDR2 YFSETQ. The CDR3 region has the DNA TGCGCCAGCAGCTTGGCCAAGGACTCTGGGGCCAACGTCCTGACTTTC. Translating it yields CASSLAKDSGANVLTF. Variable domain in full (rest from reference TRBV5-1 and TRBJ2-6): KAGVTQTPRYLIKTRGQQVTLSCSPISGHRSVSWYQQTPGQGLQFLFEYFSETQRNKGNFPGRFSGRQFSNSRSEMNVSTLELGDSALYLCASSLAKDSGANVLTFGAGSRLTVL.

This clone was found once. The chain carries TRBV9 and TRBJ1-2, with D perhaps TRBD1 (6 bases). This CDR3 is 14 amino acids long. The germline V and J ends were trimmed by 4 bases and 3 bases, with 13 bases remaining between them. Germline assignment: CDR1 SGDLS and CDR2 YYNGEE. The CDR3 here is CASSPTGIDYGYTF. In DNA, the CDR3 is TGTGCCAGCAGCCCCACAGGGATCGACTATGGCTACACCTTC.

The gene calls are TRBV30 and TRBJ1-6; 9 nucleotides align to TRBD1. This CDR3 has 15 amino acids. CDR1 and CDR2 from the germline V gene are GTSNPN and SVGIG (reference sequence). Trimming cost V 0 bases and J 7 bases; bases outside gene matches: 4. The CDR3 loop is CAWSVLGQGNSPLHF. CDR3 nucleotide sequence: TGTGCCTGGAGTGTACTCGGACAGGGGAATTCACCCCTCCACTTT.

This rearrangement joins TRBV6-6 to TRBJ2-7; possibly TRBD1 or TRBD2 for D (5 bases each). Trimming removed 0 bases from V and 0 bases from J, with 6 bases in between. The CDR3 contains 14 residues. CDR1 is MNHNY, CDR2 SVGAGI, per germline (reference sequence). CDR3 coding DNA: TGTGCCAGCAGTTACTCTGGGGGCTCCTACGAGCAGTACGTC. Protein product: CASSYSGGSYEQYV.

This CDR3 is CASRRAKRTLRYGYTF. The CDR3 DNA reads TGTGCCAGCAGGCGAGCGAAGCGGACGTTAAGGTATGGCTACACCTTC. The gene calls are TRBV14 and TRBJ1-2; D not resolved. In germline, CDR1 is SGHDN, CDR2 FVKESK. Trimming left V 6 bases short and J 5 bases short, with 22 bases between. This CDR3 is built from 16 residues.

The CDR3 loop is CASSLDSQSSDTQYF. Here the CDR3 DNA reads TGTGCCAGCAGCTTAGATTCACAGTCCTCGGATACGCAGTATTTT. V usage is TRBV11-3 and J usage is TRBJ2-3; D gene ambiguous. The ends were cut back, 0 bases at V and 6 bases at J, with 13 bases in the middle. The CDR3 covers 15 residues. Looked up from germline, CDR1 is SGHNT and CDR2 is YENEEA.

The V and J genes are TRBV28 and TRBJ2-3; tentatively, D is TRBD2 (5 bases). This CDR3 is built from 13 residues. Trimming stripped 4 bases from V and 2 bases from J, with 7 bases between. The V gene's germline CDR1 is MDHEN and CDR2 SYDVKM. The CDR3 protein is CASSSGDTDTQYF. The DNA of the CDR3 is TGTGCCAGCAGTTCCGGGGACACAGATACGCAGTATTTT.

The chain uses TRBV19 and TRBJ2-1; either TRBD1 or TRBD2 may supply D (5 bases each). This CDR3 is built from 13 residues. CDR1 is LNHDA, CDR2 SQIVND, per germline (reference sequence). The ends were cut back, 1 base at V and 5 bases at J, with 6 bases in the middle. The CDR3 nucleotides are TGTGCCAGTAGTATAGCGGGACACAATGAGCAGTTCTTC. Protein product: CASSIAGHNEQFF. Combining the CDR3 with reference TRBV19 and TRBJ2-1 gives the whole variable domain DGGITQSPKYLFRKEGQNVTLSCEQNLNHDAMYWYRQDPGQGLRLIYYSQIVNDFQKGDIAEGYSVSREKKESFPLTVTSAQKNPTAFYLCASSIAGHNEQFFGPGTRLTVL.

This clone occurred a few times. In nucleotides, the CDR3 is TGTGCCAGCAGCTTGGACAGCTTTAATGGCTACACCTTC. It is translated as CASSLDSFNGYTF. The gene calls are TRBV7-9 and TRBJ1-2; possible D gene TRBD1, 6 bases. The CDR3 covers 13 residues. Germline assignment: CDR1 SEHNR and CDR2 FQNEAQ (reference sequence). Trimming stripped 3 bases from V and 6 bases from J, with 11 bases between.

V usage is TRBV27 and J usage is TRBJ2-1; 8 bases fit TRBD1. CDR3 length equals 14 residues. Germline CDR1 and CDR2: MNHEY and SMNVEV (reference sequence). Trimming removed 5 bases from V and 8 bases from J; junction bases left unmatched: 8. The CDR3 nucleotides are TGTGCCAGCAGTCCCTGGACAGGGTCCGATGAGCAGTTCTTC. It encodes CASSPWTGSDEQFF.

In this sample, this clone turned up once. This sequence joins TRBV15 and TRBJ2-1; possibly TRBD2 for D (6 bases). The CDR3 covers 17 residues. Trimming pared 0 bases from V and 7 bases from J, leaving 19 bases between. Germline V gene sequence: CDR1 LNHNV, CDR2 YYDKDF (reference sequence). The CDR3 DNA reads as TGTGCCACCAGCAGAGATGGGGGGAACCTCCTGGGGAATGAGCAGTTCTTC. Translation gives CATSRDGGNLLGNEQFF. The complete variable domain, with remaining parts taken from reference TRBV15 and TRBJ2-1, reads DAMVIQNPRYQVTQFGKPVTLSCSQTLNHNVMYWYQQKSSQAPKLLFHYYDKDFNNEADTPDNFQSRRPNTSFCFLDIRSPGLGDTAMYLCATSRDGGNLLGNEQFFGPGTRLTVL.

The V and J genes are TRBV2 and TRBJ2-1; TRBD2 matches at 11 bases. V shed 5 bases and J 7 bases; nucleotides not matched to a gene: 7. Per germline, CDR1 SNHLY and CDR2 FYNNEI. CDR3 size: 15 residues. Here the CDR3 DNA reads TGTGCCAGCAGTTTTCCTAGCGGGAGGCCAAATGAGCAGTTCTTC. It is translated as CASSFPSGRPNEQFF.

This chain links TRBV30 with TRBJ1-3; TRBD1 agrees at 9 bases. Losses at the gene ends were 6 bases for V and 2 bases for J; bases not matched to a gene: 2. The CDR3 consists of 13 residues. Germline CDR1 is GTSNPN and CDR2 is SVGIG (reference sequence). The CDR3 is CACHRGPGNTIYF. The CDR3 DNA reads TGTGCCTGTCACAGGGGGCCTGGAAACACCATATATTTT.

This clone was picked up a small number of times. CDR3 amino acids: CASSFGTYEQYF. CDR3 in DNA: TGTGCCAGCAGCTTTGGGACCTACGAGCAGTACTTC. The chain uses TRBV14 and TRBJ2-7; D unclear. The CDR3 length is 12 residues. V was shortened by 5 bases and J by 2 bases, with 7 bases between the two germline ends. Per the germline V gene, CDR1 is SGHDN and CDR2 is FVKESK.

The rearrangement joins TRBV5-1 to TRBJ2-5; the match to TRBD1 covers 11 bases. The CDR3 extends over 18 amino acids. Germline V lookup: CDR1 SGHRS, CDR2 YFSETQ. V was pared by 4 bases and J by 2 bases, with 13 bases of the junction left unmatched. The CDR3 reads CASSVTGQGDLIQETQYF. CDR3 DNA: TGCGCCAGCAGCGTTACGGGACAGGGGGATCTGATTCAAGAGACCCAGTACTTC.

V and J are TRBV15 and TRBJ2-1, with a weak D call TRBD2 (5 bases). The CDR3 consists of 17 residues. Germline V CDR1 and CDR2: LNHNV, YYDKDF (reference sequence). Trimming removed 1 base from V and 0 bases from J, with 13 bases in between. As DNA, the CDR3 is TGTGCCACCAGCAGAGGCGGAATTCGGGACTCCTACAATGAGCAGTTCTTC. As protein: CATSRGGIRDSYNEQFF.

Only a few counts were recorded for this clone. V and J are TRBV19 and TRBJ1-5; 9 nucleotides agree with TRBD1. V gave up 8 bases and J gave up 1 base; unmatched junction bases: 9. CDR1 and CDR2 from the germline V gene are LNHDA and SQIVND (reference sequence). The CDR3 is 16 residues long. The CDR3 protein is CASGGQGGGSNQPQHF. CDR3 nucleotides: TGTGCCAGTGGGGGACAGGGCGGGGGAAGCAATCAGCCCCAGCATTTT.

The J gene is TRBJ1-5, the V gene TRBV15; possible D gene TRBD1, 5 bases. Germline V gene data show CDR1 as LNHNV and CDR2 as YYDKDF (reference sequence). Trimming took 0 bases from V and 6 from J, leaving 12 bases between them. The CDR3 is made up of 15 amino acids. The CDR3 region is CATSREAGKGQPQHF. The CDR3 nucleotides are TGTGCCACCAGCAGAGAGGCAGGGAAGGGTCAGCCCCAGCATTTT.

V and J are TRBV19 and TRBJ1-5, with TRBD1 as a possible D gene (5 bases). Per the germline V gene, CDR1 is LNHDA and CDR2 is SQIVND (reference sequence). The CDR3 consists of 15 residues. Trimming took off 3 bases at V and 3 bases at J, with 12 bases between the two ends. The CDR3 nucleotides read TGTGCCAGTAGTATGGCCGGACAAAACAATCAGCCCCAGCATTTT. Its translation is CASSMAGQNNQPQHF.

The chain's CDR3 is CASSYSTGGGYGYTF. CDR3 nucleotide sequence: TGTGCCAGCAGTTACTCGACAGGGGGAGGATATGGCTACACCTTC. J is TRBJ1-2 and V is TRBV6-6, with 9 bases matching TRBD1. Germline CDR1 reads MNHNY; CDR2 reads SVGAGI (reference sequence). The ends lost 0 bases at V and 5 bases at J; junction bases unmatched: 4. This CDR3 is built from 15 residues.

This sequence joins TRBV30 and TRBJ1-2; D is uncertain. CDR3 length: 15 residues. Germline-derived CDR1 and CDR2 are GTSNPN and SVGIG (reference sequence). V was trimmed by 4 bases and J by 4 bases, leaving 19 bases between them. CDR3 sequence reads: CAWNRIRQLGYGYTF. The CDR3 DNA reads TGTGCCTGGAACCGTATCAGGCAGTTGGGCTATGGCTACACCTTC.